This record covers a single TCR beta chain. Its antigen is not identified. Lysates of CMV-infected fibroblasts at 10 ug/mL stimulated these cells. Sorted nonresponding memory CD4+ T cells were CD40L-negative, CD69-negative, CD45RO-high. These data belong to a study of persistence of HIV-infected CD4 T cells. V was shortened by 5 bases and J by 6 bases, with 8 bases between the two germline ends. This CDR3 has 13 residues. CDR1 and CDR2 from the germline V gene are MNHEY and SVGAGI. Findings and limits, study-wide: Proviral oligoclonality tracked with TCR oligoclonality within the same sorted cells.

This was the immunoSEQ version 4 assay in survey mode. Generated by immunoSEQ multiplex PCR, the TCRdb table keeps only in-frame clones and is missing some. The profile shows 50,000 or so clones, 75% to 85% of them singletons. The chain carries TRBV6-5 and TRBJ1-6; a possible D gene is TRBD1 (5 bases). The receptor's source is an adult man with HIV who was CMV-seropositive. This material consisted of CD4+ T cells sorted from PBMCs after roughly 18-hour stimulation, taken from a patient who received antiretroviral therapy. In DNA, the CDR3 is TGTGCCAGCAGTCTCGGGACTAATTCACCCCTCCACTTT. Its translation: CASSLGTNSPLHF.